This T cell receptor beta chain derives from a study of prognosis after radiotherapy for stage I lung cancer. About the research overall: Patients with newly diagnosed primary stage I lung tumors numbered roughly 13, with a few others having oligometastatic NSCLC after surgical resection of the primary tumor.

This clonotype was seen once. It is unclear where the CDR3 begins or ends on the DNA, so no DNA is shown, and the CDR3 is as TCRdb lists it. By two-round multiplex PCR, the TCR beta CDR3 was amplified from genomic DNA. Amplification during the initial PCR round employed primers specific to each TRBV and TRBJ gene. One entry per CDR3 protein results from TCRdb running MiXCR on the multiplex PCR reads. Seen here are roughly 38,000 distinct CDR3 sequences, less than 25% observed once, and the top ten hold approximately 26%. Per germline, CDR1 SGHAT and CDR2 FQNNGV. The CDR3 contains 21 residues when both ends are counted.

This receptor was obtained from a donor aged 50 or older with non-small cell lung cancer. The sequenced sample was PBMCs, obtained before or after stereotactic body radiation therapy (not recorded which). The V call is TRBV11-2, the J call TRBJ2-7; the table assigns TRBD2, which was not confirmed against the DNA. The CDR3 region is CASSFYICSAKTSGATYEQYF.